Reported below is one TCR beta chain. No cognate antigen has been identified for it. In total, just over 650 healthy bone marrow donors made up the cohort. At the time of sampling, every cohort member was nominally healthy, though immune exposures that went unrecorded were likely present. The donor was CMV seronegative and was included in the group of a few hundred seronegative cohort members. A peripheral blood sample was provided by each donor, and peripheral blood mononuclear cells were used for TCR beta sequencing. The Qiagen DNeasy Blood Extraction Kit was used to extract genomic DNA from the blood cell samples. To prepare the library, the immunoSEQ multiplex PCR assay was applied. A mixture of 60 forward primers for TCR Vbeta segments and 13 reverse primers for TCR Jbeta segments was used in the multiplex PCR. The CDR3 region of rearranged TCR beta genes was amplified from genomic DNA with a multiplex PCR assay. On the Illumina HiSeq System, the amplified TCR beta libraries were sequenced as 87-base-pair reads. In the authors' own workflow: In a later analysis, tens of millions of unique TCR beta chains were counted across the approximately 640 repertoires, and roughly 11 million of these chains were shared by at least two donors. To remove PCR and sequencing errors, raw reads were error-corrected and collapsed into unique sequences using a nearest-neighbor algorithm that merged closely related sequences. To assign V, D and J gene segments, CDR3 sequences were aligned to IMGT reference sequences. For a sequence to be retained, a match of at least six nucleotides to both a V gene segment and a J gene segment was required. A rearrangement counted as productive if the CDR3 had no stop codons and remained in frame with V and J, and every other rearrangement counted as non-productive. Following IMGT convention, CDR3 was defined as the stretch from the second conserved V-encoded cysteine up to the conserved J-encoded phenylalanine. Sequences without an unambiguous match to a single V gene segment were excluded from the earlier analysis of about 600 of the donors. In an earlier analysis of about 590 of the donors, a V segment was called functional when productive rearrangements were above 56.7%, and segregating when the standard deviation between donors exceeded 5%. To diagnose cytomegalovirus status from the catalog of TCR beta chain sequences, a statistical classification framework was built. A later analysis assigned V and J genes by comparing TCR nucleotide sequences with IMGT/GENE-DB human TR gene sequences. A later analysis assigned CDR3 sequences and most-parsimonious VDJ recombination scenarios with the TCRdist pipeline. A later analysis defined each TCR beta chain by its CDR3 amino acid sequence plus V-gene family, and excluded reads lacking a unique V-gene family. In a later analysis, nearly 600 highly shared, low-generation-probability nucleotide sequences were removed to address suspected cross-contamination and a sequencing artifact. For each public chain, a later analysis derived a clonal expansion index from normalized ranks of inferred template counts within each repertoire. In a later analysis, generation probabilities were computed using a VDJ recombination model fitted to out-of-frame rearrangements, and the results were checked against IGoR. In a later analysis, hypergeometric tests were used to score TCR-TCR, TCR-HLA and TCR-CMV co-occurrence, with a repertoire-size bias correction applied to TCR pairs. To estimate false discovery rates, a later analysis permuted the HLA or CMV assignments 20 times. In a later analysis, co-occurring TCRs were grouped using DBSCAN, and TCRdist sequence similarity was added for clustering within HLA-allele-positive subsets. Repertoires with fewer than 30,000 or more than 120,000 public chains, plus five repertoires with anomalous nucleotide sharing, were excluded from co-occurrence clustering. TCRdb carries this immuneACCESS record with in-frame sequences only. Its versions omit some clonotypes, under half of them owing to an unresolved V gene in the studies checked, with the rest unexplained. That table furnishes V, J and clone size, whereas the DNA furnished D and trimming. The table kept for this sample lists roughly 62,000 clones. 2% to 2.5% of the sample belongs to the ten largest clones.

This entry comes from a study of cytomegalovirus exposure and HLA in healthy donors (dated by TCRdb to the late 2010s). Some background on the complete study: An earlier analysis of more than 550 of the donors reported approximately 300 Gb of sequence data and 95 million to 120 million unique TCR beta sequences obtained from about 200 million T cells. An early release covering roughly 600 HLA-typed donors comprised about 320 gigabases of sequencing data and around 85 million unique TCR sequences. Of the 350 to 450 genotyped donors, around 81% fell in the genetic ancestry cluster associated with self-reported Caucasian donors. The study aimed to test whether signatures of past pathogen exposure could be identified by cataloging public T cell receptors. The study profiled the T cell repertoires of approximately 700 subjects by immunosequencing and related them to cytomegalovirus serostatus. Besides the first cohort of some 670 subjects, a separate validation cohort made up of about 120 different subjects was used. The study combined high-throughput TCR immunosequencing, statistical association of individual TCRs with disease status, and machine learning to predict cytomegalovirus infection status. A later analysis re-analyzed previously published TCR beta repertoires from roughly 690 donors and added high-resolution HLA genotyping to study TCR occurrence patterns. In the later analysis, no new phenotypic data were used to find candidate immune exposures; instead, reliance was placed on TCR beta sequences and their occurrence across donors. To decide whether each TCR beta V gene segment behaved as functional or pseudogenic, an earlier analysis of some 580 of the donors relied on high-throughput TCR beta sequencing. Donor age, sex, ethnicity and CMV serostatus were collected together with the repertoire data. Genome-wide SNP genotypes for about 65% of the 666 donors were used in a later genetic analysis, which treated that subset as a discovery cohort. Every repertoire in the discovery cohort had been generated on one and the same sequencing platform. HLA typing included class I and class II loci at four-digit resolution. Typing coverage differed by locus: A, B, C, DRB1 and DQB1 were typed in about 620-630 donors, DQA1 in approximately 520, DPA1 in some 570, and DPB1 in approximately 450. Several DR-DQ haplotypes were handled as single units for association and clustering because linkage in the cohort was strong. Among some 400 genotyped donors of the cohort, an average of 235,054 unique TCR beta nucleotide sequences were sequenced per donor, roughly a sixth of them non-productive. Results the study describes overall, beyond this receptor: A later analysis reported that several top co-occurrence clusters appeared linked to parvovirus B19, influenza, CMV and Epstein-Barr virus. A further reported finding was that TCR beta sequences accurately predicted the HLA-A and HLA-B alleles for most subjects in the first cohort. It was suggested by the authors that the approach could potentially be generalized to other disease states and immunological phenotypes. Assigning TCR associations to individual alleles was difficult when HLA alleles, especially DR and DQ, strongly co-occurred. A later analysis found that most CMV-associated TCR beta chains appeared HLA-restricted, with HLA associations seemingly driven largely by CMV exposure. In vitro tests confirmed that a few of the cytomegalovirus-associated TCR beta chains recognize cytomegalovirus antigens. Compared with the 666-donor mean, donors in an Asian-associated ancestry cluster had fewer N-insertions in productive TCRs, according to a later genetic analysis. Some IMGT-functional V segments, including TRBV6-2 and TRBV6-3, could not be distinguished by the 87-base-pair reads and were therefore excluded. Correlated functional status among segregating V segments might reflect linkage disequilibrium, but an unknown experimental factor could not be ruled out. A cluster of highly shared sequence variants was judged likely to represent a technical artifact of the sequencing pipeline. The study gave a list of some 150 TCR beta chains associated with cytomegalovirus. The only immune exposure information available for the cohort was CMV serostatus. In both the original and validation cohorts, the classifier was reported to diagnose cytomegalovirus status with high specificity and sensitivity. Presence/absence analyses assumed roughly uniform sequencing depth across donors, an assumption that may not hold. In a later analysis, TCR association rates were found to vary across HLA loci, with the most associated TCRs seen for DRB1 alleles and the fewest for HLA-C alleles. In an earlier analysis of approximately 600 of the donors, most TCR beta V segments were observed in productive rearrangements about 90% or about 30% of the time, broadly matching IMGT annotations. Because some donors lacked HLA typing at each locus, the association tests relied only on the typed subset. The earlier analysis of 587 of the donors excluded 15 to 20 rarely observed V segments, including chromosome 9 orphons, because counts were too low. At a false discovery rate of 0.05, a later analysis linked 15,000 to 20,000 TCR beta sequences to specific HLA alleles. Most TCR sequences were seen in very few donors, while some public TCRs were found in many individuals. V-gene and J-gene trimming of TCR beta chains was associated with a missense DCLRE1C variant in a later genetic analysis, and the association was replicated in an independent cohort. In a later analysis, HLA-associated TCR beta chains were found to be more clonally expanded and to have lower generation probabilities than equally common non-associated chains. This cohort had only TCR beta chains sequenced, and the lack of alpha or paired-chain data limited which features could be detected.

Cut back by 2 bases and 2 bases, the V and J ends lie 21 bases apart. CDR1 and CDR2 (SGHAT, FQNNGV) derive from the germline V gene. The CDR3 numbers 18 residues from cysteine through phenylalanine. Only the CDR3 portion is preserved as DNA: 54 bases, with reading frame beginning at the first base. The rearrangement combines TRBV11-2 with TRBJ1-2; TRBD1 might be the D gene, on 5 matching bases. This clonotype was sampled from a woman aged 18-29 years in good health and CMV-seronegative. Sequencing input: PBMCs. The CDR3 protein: CASSLPFITRESNYGYTF. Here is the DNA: TGTGCCAGCAGCTTACCATTCATAACCAGGGAATCCAACTATGGCTACACCTTC.